Included here is one T cell receptor (beta chain) sequence, with context. A single base separates this from a much larger clone, so it may be a read error. Time point noted: newly diagnosed GD, antithyroid drugs for less than 3 months. The authors made the TCR library using RNA they extracted from PBMCs. The data were taken from a study of regulatory T cells in long-lasting Graves disease. Combining iRepertoire HTBI primers with Arm-PCR of CDR3 regions, the authors built TCR beta libraries. TCRdb re-analysed the multiplex PCR reads in MiXCR, keeping a single row per CDR3 protein. Of about 440,000 distinct CDR3 sequences detected, roughly 17% appear once; the ten largest clones hold about 23%. There are 14 residues in the CDR3. V lost 2 bases to trimming and J lost 6 bases, with 16 bases between them. Germline V CDR1 and CDR2: DFQATT, SNEGSKA (reference sequence). The same data also went into a second study, on T cells in Graves' hyperthyroidism and ophthalmopathy. From that second work: The blood repertoire included most of the expanded thyroid clonotypes above 0.001.

The TCR originated in a woman aged 18-29 years with Graves disease. V usage is TRBV20-1 and J usage is TRBJ1-2; D not certain. The source material was peripheral blood mononuclear cells (PBMCs), sampled at new diagnosis, from a patient treated with antithyroid drugs. The CDR3 reads CSARSSEGTHGYTF. Here the CDR3 DNA reads TGCAGTGCTAGATCCTCAGAGGGCACCCATGGCTACACCTTC.